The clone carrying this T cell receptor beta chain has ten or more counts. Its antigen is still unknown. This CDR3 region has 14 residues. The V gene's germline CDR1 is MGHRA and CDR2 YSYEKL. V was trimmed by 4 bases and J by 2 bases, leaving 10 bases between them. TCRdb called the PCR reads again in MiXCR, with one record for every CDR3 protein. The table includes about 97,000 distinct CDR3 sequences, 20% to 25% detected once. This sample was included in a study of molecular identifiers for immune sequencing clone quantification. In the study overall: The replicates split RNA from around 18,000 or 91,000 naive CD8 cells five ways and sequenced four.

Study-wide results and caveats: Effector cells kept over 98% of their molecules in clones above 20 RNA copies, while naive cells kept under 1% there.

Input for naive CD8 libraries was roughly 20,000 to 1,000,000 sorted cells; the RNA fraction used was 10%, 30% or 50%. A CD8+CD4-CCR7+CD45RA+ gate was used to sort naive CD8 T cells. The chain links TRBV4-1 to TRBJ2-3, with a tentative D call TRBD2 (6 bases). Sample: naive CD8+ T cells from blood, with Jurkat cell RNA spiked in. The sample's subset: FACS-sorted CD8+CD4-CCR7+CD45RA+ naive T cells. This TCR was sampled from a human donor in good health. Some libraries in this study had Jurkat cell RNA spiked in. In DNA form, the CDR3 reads TGCGCCAGCAGCCCGGGGACTTACACAGATACGCAGTATTTT. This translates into CASSPGTYTDTQYF.